The clone carrying this TCR beta chain has a handful of counts. From the RT-PCR reads, TCRdb called clonotypes with MiXCR, one entry per CDR3 protein. The sample carries 800,000 to 1,000,000 distinct CDR3 sequences, less than 25% recorded once. The data are from a study of response to subunit inactivated influenza vaccine. V lost 6 bases and J 7 bases, leaving 15 bases between the germline ends. Germline-derived CDR1 and CDR2 are DFQATT and SNEGSKA (reference sequence). The CDR3 extends over 13 amino acids. The rearrangement links TRBV20-1 to TRBJ2-2; D ambiguous. The material was PBMCs from blood, obtained about 5 days after vaccination. This TCR derives from a man over 45 who received an inactivated influenza vaccine. The CDR3 spells CSAVRAPGGELFF. CDR3 nucleotides: TGCAGTGCCGTTCGCGCGCCGGGCGGGGAGCTGTTTTTT.